This T cell receptor (beta chain) emerged from a study of shared clonotypes between healthy human individuals (dated by TCRdb to 2019 to 2021). For the study in its entirety: The cohort comprised a couple of women and a few men aged 18 to 49 years. For each donor, three plates each were used for CD4 naive and CD4 memory, two plates were used for CD8 naive, and one plate was used for CD8 memory. To estimate repertoire size and how much clonotypes are shared between individuals, the study performed deep sequencing of blood TCR repertoires from a few healthy adults. To increase sequencing depth and limit assay-specific biases, different laboratories used diverse techniques to prepare libraries and sequence TCR repertoires. Each donor's leukapheresis produced roughly between about 0.9 and 9.5 billion PBMCs.

Comments on this clone: Its antigen is unknown. Base-call qualities are not available, and no considerably larger clone is one nucleotide away. Other DNA sequences of this sample code for an identical CDR3.

Donors were healthy HIV-negative adults with no recently reported acute infections or vaccinations. Only Caucasian adults living in Nashville, Tennessee, USA were represented among the donors. CD4+ T cells were enriched by magnetic negative selection; naive cells were then positively selected on CD45RA, and the negative fraction formed the memory subset. Blood was collected by leukapheresis, and PBMCs were isolated by Ficoll-Histopaque density gradient centrifugation and then cryopreserved in liquid nitrogen vapor phase. Purity and quantity of every magnetically sorted T cell population were checked by analytical flow cytometry. From each sorted fraction, genomic DNA was isolated and quantified by UV absorbance on a Nanodrop 2000c. Trimming leaves V shorter by 6 bases and J shorter by 2 bases, with the junction holding 0 bases beyond the gene matches. The germline V gene gives CDR1 as MDHEN and CDR2 as SYDVKM. The CDR3 spans 13 residues, from the cysteine through the phenylalanine. Just the 39-base CDR3 DNA is kept, in frame starting at base 1.

TCR CDR3 regions were amplified from genomic DNA by multiplex PCR using the deep immunoSEQ assay. Genomic DNA extracted from each cell subset was distributed evenly over all wells of several immunoSEQ 96-well plates, and each plate served as one replicate. For sorted subsets, each replicate PCR was loaded with roughly 200 ng genomic DNA, equivalent to 25,000 to 30,000 T cell genomes. The purified libraries were quantified using a Qubit 3.0 fluorometer, sized with a Bioanalyzer 2100, and then quantified again using the KAPA Library Quantification kit. Each immunoSEQ 96-well plate was sequenced on its own single-read 150-cycle Illumina NextSeq 550 flow cell. The paper's processing steps were these. Because the immunoSEQ output held only junctional sequences and lacked quality scores, the filtering could not match the filtering applied to full-length reads. To assign V/J genes and CDR3, sequences were annotated using PyIR, a Python wrapper for IgBLAST v1.9, with IMGT germline references. Reads with weak V/J assignments (E-value above 1e-6), missing CDR3, stop codons, out-of-frame junctions, or ambiguous translated residues were removed. A V3J clonotype was defined by an identical inferred V gene, J gene, and CDR3 amino acid sequence. To compute the percentage overlap between repertoires, the number of shared unique clonotypes was divided by the size of the smaller repertoire. RTK rarefaction, the Chao1 estimator, and Recon v2.1 estimates of unobserved clonotypes were used to assess repertoire richness. For all TCRbeta clonotypes obtained by the gDNA method from several donors, generation probabilities were computed with OLGA. The table was pulled from immuneACCESS by TCRdb, which kept in-frame rearrangements only. Such tables lose some clones; where checked, under half of the loss comes from unresolved V genes, and the rest has no known cause. That table gives V, J and clone size, and the DNA gave D and trimming. This sample is represented by 2,500,000 or so clones; just over 90% of them were singletons. The ten largest clones capture roughly 0.15% of the sample.

What the authors observed across the whole study: Across a few donors, around 5% of naive CD4, more than 3% of naive CD8, about 2.3% of memory CD4, and under 0.45% of memory CD8 clonotypes were shared. Compared with non-shared clonotypes, the clonotypes found in all four sorted-subset donors had higher generation probabilities. Rarefaction of sorted-subset datasets indicated incomplete sequencing despite the large sequencing depth. The genetic and exposure-history diversity represented was limited by the small number of donors. Naive subsets generally had larger estimated clonotype richness than memory subsets did. Sampling was restricted to blood, and TCR repertoires in tissue are likely to differ from TCR repertoires in blood. Pairwise subsampling indicated that sequencing depth was expected to affect the degree of clonotype sharing among donors.

The material sequenced was naive CD4+ T cells sorted from blood. In light of the paper, this sample's cell subset or site label describes: CD45RA+ positively selected. The chain uses TRBV28 and TRBJ2-5; 10 middle bases align to TRBD2. The receptor comes from a man younger than 30 in good health. The nucleotides are TGTGCCAGCAGACTAGCGGGGCAAGAGACCCAGTACTTC. Its protein product is CASRLAGQETQYF.